Listed here is a single T cell receptor (beta chain). The CDR3 loop spans 15 amino acids. V dropped 3 bases and J dropped 1 base, with 12 bases sitting between them. The germline V gene has CDR1 ENHRY and CDR2 SYGVKD. This table comes from immunoSEQ multiplex PCR, and its TCRdb copy is limited to in-frame clones, with some not included. The sample holds under 90,000 clones, 98% seen once. This entry is derived from a study of technical replicates of blood from a handful of donors. This TCR derives from a human donor in good health. This rearrangement joins TRBV10-3 to TRBJ1-1; no clear D. Sequenced: T cells isolated from PBMCs. The CDR3 DNA sequence: TGTGCCATCAGTGAAGTGAACAGACCGAACACTGAAGCTTTCTTT. Translation gives CAISEVNRPNTEAFF.